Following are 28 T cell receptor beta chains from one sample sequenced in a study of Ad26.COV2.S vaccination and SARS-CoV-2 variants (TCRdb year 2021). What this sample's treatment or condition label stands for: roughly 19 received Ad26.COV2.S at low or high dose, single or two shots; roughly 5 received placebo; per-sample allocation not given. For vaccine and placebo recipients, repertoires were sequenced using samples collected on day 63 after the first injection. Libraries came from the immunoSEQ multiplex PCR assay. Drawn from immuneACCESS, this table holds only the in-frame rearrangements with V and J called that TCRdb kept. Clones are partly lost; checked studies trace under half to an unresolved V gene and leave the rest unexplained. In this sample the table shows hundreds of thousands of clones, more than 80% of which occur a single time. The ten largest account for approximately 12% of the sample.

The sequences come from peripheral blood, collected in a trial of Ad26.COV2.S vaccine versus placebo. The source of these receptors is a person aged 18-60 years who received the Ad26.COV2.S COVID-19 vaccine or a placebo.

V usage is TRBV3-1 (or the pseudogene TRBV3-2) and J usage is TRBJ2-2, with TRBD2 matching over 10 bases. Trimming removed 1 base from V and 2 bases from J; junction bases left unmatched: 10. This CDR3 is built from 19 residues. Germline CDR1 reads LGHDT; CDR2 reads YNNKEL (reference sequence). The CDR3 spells CASSQGGLAATRNTGELFF. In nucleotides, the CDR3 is TGTGCCAGCAGCCAAGGCGGACTAGCGGCTACACGAAACACCGGGGAGCTGTTTTTT.

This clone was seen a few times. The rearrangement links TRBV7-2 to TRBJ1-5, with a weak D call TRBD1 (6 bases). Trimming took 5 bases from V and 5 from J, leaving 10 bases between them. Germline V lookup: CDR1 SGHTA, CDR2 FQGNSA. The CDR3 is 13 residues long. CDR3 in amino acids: CASSRDNHQPQHF. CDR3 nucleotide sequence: TGTGCCAGCAGCCGGGACAACCATCAGCCCCAGCATTTT.

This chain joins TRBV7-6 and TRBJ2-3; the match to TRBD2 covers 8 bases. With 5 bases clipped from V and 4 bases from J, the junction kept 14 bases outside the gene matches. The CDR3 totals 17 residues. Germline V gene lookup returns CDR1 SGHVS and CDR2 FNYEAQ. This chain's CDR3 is CASSPRISGVHADTQYF. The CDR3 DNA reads TGTGCCAGCAGCCCAAGGATTAGCGGGGTACACGCAGATACGCAGTATTTT. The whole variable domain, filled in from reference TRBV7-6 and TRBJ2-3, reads GAGVSQSPRYKVTKRGQDVALRCDPISGHVSLYWYRQALGQGPEFLTYFNYEAQQDKSGLPNDRFSAERPEGSISTLTIQRTEQRDSAMYRCASSPRISGVHADTQYFGPGTRLTVL.

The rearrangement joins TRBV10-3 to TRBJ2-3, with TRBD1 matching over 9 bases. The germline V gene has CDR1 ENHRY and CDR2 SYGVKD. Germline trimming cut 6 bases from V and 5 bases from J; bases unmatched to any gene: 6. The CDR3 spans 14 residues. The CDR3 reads CAISGTGSGDTQYF. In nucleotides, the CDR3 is TGTGCCATCAGCGGGACAGGGTCAGGAGATACGCAGTATTTT.

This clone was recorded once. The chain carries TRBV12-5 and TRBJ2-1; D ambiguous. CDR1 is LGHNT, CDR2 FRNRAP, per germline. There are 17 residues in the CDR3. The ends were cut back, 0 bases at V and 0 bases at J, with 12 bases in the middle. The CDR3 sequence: CASGLVRLGSSYNEQFF. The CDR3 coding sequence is TGTGCTAGTGGTTTGGTACGACTCGGGTCCTCCTACAATGAGCAGTTCTTC.

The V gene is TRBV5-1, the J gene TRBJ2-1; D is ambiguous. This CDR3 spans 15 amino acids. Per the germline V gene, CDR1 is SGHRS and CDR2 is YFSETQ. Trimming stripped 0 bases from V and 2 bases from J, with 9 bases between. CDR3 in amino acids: CASSLDWSTYNEQFF. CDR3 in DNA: TGCGCCAGCAGCTTGGATTGGTCTACCTACAATGAGCAGTTCTTC.

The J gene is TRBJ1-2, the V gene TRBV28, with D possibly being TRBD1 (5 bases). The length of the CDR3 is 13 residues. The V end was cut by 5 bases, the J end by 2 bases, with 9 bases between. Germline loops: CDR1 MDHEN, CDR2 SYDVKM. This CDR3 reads CASSDAGNYGYTF. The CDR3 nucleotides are TGTGCCAGCAGTGATGCAGGGAACTATGGCTACACCTTC.

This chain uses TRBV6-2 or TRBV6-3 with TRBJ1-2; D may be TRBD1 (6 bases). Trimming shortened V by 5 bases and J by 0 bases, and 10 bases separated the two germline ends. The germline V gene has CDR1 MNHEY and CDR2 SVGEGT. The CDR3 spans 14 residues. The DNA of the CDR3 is TGTGCCAGCAGTAAGACAGGAACTAACTATGGCTACACCTTC. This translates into CASSKTGTNYGYTF.

The chain's CDR3 is CASSSRTEEAFF. The CDR3 DNA follows: TGTGCCAGCAGCTCCAGGACGGAGGAAGCTTTCTTT. The V gene is TRBV12-3 or TRBV12-4, the J gene TRBJ1-1; D is unclear. V gave up 6 bases and J gave up 8 bases, with 13 bases separating them. The CDR3 runs 12 residues.

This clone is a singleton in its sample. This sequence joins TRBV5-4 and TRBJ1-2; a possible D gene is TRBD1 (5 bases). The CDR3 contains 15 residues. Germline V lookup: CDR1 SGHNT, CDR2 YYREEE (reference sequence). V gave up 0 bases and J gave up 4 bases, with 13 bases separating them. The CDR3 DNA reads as TGTGCCAGCAGCTTGGTGGGGGACGACGGCTATGGCTACACCTTC. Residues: CASSLVGDDGYGYTF.

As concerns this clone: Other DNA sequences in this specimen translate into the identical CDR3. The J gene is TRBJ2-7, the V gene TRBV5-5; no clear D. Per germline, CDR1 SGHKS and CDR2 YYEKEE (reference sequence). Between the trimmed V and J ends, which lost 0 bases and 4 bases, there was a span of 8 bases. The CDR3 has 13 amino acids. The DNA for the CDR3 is TGTGCCAGCAGCTTGGGGCAGGAATACGAGCAGTACTTC. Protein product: CASSLGQEYEQYF.

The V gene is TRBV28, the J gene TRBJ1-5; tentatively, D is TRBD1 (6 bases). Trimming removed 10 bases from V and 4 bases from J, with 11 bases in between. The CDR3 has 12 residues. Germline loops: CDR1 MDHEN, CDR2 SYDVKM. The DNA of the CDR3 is TGTGCCACCGGAGGGGGAAATCAGCCCCAGCATTTT. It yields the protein CATGGGNQPQHF.

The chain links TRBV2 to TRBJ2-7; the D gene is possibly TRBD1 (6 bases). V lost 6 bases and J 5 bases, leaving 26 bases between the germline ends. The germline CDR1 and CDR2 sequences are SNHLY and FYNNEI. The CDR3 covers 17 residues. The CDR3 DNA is TGTGCCAGCAGGGGGGCTTGGGCACAGTCGGCTCATAACGAGCAGTACTTC. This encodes CASRGAWAQSAHNEQYF.

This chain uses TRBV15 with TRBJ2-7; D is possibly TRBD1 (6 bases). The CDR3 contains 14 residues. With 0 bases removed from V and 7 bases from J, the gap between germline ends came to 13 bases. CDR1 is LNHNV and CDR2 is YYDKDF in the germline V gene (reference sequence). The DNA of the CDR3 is TGTGCCACCAGCAGAGACACAGGGTTTCGAGAGCAGTACTTC. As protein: CATSRDTGFREQYF.

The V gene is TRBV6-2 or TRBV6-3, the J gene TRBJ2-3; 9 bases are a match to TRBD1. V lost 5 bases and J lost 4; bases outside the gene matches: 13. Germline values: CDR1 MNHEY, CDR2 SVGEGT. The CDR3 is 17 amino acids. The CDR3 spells CASSIYGQGTSADTQYF. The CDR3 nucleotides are TGTGCCAGCAGTATTTATGGACAGGGGACTTCCGCAGATACGCAGTATTTT.

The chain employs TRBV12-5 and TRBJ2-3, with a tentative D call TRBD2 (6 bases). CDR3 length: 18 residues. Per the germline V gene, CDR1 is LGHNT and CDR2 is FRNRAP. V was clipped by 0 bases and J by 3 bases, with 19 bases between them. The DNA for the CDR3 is TGTGCTAGTGGTTTGGTCCCAAATAGCGGCGGGCGGACAGATACGCAGTATTTT. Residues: CASGLVPNSGGRTDTQYF.

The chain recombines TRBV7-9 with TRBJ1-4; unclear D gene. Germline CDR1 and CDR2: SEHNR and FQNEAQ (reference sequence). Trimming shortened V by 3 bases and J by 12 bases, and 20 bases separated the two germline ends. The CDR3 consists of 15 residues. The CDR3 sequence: CASSLRATGVTELFF. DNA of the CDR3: TGTGCCAGCAGCTTGAGGGCCACGGGCGTGACGGAACTGTTTTTT.

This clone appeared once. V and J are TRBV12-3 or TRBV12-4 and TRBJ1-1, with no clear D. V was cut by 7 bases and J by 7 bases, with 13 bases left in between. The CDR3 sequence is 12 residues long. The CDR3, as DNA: TGTGCCAGCACCAAAGGCGATTTTGAAGCTTTCTTT. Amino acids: CASTKGDFEAFF.

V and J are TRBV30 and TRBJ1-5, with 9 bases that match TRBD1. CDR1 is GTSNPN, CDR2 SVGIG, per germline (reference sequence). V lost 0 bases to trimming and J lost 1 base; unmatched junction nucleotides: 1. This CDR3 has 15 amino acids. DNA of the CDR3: TGTGCCTGGAGTGTAGACAGGGGGAGCAATCAGCCCCAGCATTTT. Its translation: CAWSVDRGSNQPQHF.

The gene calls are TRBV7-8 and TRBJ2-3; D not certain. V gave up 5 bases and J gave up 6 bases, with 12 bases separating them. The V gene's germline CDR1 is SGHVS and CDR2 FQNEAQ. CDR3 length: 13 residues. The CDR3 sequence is CASSPGLGDTQYF. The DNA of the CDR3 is TGTGCCAGCAGCCCCGGGTTGGGGGATACGCAGTATTTT.

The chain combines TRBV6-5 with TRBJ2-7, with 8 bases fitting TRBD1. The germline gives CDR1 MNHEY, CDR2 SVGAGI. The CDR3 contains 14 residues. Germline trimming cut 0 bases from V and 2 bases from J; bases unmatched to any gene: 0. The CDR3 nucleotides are TGTGCCAGCAGTTACTCGACAGGGGCCTACGAGCAGTACTTC. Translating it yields CASSYSTGAYEQYF.

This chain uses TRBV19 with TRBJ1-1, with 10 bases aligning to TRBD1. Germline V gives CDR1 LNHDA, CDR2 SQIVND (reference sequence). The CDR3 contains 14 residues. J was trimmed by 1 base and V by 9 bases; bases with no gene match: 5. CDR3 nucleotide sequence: TGTGCCAGCCTACGACAGGGGGCGAACACTGAAGCTTTCTTT. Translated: CASLRQGANTEAFF.

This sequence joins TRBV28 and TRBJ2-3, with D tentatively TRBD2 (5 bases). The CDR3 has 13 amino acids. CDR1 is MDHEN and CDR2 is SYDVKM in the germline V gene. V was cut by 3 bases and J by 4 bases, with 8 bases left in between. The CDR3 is CASSFRGSDTQYF. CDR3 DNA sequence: TGTGCCAGCAGTTTCCGGGGTTCAGATACGCAGTATTTT.

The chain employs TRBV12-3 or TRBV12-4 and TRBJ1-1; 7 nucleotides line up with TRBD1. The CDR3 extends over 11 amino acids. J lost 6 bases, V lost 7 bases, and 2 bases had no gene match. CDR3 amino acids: CASTTGAEAFF. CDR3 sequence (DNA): TGTGCCAGCACCACAGGGGCTGAAGCTTTCTTT.

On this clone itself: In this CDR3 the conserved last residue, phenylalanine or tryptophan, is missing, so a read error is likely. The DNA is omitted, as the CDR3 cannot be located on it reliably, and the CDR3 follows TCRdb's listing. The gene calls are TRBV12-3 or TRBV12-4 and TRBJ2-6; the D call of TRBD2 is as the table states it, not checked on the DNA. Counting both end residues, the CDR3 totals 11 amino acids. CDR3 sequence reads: CASEQSWLAFK.

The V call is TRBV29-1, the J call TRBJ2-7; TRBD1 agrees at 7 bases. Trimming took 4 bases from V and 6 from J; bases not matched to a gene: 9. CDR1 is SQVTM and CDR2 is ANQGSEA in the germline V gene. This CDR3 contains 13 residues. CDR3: CSVATGISGEQYF. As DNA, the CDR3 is TGCAGCGTTGCGACAGGGATATCGGGCGAGCAGTACTTC.

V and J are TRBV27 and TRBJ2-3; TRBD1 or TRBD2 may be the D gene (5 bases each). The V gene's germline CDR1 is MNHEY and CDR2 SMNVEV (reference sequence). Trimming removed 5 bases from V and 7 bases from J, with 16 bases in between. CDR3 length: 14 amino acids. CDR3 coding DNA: TGTGCCAGCAGTGACCGGGATACGGACAATACGCAGTATTTT. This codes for CASSDRDTDNTQYF.

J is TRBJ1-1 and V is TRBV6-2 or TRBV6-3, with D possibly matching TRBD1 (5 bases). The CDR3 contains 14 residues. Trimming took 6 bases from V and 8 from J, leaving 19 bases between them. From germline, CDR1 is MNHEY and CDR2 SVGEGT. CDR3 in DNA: TGTGCCAGCAGCACCGGGGGTGTTTTAGCGGAAGCTTTCTTT. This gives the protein CASSTGGVLAEAFF.